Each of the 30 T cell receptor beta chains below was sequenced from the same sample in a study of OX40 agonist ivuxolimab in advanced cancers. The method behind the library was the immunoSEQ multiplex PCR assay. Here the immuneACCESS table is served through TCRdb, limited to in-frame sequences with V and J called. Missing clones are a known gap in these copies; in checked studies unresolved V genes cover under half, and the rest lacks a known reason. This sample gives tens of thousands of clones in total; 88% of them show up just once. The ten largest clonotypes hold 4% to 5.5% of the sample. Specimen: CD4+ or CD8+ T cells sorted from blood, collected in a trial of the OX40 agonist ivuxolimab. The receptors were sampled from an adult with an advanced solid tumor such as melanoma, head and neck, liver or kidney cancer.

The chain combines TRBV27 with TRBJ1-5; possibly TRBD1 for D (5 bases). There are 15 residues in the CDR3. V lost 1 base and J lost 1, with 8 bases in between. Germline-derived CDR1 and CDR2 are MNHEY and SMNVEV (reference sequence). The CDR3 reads CASSLWGPSNQPQHF. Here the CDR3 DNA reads TGTGCCAGCAGTTTATGGGGACCGAGCAATCAGCCCCAGCATTTT.

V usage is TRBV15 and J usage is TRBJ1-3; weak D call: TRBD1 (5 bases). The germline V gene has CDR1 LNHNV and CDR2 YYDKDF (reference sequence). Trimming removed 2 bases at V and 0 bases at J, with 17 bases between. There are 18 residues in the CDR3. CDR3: CATSRTYSGTSSGNTIYF. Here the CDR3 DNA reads TGTGCCACCAGCAGAACCTACAGTGGGACTAGCTCTGGAAACACCATATATTTT.

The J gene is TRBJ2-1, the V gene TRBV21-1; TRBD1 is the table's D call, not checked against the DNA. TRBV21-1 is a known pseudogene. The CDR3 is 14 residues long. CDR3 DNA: TGTGCCAGCAGCAAAGACCAACAAGACAATGAGCAGTTCTTC. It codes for CASSKDQQDNEQFF.

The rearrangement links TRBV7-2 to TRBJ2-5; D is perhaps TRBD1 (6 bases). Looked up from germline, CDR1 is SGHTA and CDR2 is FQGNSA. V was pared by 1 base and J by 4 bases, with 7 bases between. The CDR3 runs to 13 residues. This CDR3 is CASSLVGAETQYF. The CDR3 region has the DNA TGTGCCAGCAGCTTAGTGGGGGCAGAGACCCAGTACTTC.

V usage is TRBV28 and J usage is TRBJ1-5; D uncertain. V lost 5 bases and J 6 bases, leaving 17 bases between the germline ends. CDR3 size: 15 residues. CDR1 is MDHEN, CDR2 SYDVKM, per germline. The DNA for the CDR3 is TGTGCCAGCAGTCTGAGGGTATCGAGAAGTCAGCCCCAGCATTTT. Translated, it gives CASSLRVSRSQPQHF.

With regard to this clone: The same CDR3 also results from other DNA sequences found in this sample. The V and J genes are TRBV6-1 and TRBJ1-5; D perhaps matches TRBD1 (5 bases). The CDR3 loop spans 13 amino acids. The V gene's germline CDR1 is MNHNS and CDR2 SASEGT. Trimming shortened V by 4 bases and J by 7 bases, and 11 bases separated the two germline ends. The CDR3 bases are TGTGCCAGCAGTGTGGGGGGAAACCAGCCCCAGCATTTT. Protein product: CASSVGGNQPQHF.

The CDR3 DNA reads TGTGCCATCGGGGGGGGGACAGCAACCTACAATGAGCAGTTCTTC. It encodes CAIGGGTATYNEQFF. J is TRBJ2-1 and V is TRBV10-3; D assignment may be TRBD1 or TRBD2 (7 bases each). The CDR3 spans 15 residues. Germline V gene sequence: CDR1 ENHRY, CDR2 SYGVKD. Trimming removed 8 bases from V and 2 bases from J, with 16 bases in between.

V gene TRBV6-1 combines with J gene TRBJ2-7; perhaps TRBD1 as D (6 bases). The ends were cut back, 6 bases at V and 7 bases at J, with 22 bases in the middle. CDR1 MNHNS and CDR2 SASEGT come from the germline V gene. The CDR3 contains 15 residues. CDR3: CASSSDQGILGEQYF. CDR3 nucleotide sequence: TGTGCCAGCAGCTCTGATCAGGGGATCTTGGGGGAGCAGTACTTC.

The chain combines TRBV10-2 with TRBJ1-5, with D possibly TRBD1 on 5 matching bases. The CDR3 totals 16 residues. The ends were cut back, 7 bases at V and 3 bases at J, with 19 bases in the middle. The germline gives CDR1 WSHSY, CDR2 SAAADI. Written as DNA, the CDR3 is TGCGCCAGCATACGTTCTGAGGACACTTTCAATCAGCCCCAGCATTTT. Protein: CASIRSEDTFNQPQHF.

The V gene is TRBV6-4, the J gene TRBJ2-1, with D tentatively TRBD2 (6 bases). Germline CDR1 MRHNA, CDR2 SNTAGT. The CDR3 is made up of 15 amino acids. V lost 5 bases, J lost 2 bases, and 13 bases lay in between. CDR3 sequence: CASSQEGGTYNEQFF. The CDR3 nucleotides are TGTGCCAGCAGTCAAGAAGGCGGGACCTACAATGAGCAGTTCTTC.

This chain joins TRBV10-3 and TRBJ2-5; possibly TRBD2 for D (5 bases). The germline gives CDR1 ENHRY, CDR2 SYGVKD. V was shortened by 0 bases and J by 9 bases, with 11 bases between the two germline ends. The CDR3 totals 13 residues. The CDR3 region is CAISESTPEAQYF. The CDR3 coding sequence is TGTGCCATCAGTGAGTCGACCCCGGAGGCCCAGTACTTC.

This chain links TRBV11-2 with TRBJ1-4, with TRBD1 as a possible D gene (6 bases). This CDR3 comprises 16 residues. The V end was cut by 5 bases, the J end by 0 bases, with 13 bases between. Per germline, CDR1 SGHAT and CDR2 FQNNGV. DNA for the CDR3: TGTGCCAGCAGCAACAGGGAGAGTGCAACTAATGAAAAACTGTTTTTT. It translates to CASSNRESATNEKLFF.

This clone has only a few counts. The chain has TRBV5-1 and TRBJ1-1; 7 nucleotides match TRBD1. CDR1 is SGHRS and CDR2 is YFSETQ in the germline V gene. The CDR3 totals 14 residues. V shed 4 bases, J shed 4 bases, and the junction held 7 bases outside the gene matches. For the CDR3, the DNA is TGCGCCAGCAGCCCGACAGGGAGTGCCACTGAAGCTTTCTTT. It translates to CASSPTGSATEAFF.

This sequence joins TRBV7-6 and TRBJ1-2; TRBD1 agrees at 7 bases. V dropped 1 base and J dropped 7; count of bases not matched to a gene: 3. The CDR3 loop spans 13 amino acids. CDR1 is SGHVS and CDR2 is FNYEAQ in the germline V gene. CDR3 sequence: CASSLGGGFGYTF. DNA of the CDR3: TGTGCCAGCAGCTTAGGAGGGGGCTTTGGCTACACCTTC.

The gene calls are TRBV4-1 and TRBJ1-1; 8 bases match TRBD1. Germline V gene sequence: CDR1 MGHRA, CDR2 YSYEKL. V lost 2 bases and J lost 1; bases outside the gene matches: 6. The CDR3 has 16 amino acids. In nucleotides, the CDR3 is TGCGCCAGCAGCCAAACCCCCAGGGGGCGGAACACTGAAGCTTTCTTT. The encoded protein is CASSQTPRGRNTEAFF.

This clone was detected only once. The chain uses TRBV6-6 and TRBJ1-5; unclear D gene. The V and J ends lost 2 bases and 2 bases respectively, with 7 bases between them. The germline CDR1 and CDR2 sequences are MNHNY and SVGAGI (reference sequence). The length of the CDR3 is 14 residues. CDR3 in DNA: TGTGCCAGCAGTTACGAGGGTGGCAATCAGCCCCAGCATTTT. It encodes CASSYEGGNQPQHF.

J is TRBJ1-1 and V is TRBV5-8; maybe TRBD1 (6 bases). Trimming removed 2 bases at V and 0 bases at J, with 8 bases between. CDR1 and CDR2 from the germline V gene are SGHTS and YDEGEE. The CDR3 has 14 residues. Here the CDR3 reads CASSFRGLNTEAFF. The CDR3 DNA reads TGTGCCAGCAGCTTCAGGGGTCTGAACACTGAAGCTTTCTTT.

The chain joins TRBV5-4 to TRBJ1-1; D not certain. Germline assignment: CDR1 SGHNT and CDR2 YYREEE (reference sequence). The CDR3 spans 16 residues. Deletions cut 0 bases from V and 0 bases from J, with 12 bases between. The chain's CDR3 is CASSLEIGQLNTEAFF. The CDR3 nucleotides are TGTGCCAGCAGCTTGGAAATTGGGCAGTTGAACACTGAAGCTTTCTTT. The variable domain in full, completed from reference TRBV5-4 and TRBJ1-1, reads ETGVTQSPTHLIKTRGQQVTLRCSSQSGHNTVSWYQQALGQGPQFIFQYYREEENGRGNFPPRFSGLQFPNYSSELNVNALELDDSALYLCASSLEIGQLNTEAFFGQGTRLTVV.

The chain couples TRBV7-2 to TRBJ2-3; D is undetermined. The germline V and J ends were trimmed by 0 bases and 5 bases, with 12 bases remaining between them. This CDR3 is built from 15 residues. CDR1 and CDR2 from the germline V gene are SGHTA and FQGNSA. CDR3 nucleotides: TGTGCCAGCAGCTTAGCGTCTGTAGCTGGAGATACGCAGTATTTT. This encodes CASSLASVAGDTQYF.

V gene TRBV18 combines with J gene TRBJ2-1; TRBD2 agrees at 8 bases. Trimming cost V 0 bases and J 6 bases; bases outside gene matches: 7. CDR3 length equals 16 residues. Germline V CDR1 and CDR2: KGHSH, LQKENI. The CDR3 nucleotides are TGTGCCAGCTCACCACCGGCGGGGGGCCCAGGCAATGAGCAGTTCTTC. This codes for CASSPPAGGPGNEQFF.

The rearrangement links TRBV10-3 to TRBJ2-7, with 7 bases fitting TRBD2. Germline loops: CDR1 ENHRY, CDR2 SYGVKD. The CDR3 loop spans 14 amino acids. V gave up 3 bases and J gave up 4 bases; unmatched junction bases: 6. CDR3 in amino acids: CAISDLADNYEQYF. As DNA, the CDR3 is TGTGCCATCAGTGATCTAGCGGATAATTACGAGCAGTACTTC.

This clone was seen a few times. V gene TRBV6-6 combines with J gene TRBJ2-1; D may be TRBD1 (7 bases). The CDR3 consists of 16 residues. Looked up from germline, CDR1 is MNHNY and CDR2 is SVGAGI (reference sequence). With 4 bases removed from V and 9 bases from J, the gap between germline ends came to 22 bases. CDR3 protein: CASSSLGQVLGGEQFF. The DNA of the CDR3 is TGTGCCAGCAGTTCCCTCGGACAGGTACTGGGGGGTGAGCAGTTCTTC.

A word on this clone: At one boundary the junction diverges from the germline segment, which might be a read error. The CDR3 sequence is CASSPGTYLNF. DNA for the CDR3: TGTGCCAGCAGCCCCGGGACGTACCTCAACTTC. The chain combines TRBV2 with TRBJ2-7; the D call may be TRBD1 or TRBD2 (5 bases each). The CDR3 loop spans 11 amino acids. The germline CDR1 and CDR2 sequences are SNHLY and FYNNEI.

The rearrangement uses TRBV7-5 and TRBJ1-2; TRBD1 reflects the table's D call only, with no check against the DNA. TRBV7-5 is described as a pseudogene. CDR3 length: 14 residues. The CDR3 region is CARSLARDRCGYTF. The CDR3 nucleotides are TGTGCCAGAAGCTTAGCGCGGGACAGATGTGGCTACACCTTC.

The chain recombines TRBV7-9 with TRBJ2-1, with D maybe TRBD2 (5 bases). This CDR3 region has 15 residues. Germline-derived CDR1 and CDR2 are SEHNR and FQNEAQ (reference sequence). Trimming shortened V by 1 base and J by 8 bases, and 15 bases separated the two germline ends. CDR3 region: CASSLDGVASDEQFF. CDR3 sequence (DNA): TGTGCCAGCAGCTTAGACGGGGTAGCAAGCGATGAGCAGTTCTTC.

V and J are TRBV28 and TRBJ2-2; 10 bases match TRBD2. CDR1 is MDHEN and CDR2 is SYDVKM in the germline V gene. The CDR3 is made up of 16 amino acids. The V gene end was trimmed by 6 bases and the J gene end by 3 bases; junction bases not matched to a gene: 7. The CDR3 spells CASRRRLAGDTGELFF. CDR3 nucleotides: TGTGCCAGCAGGCGCAGACTAGCGGGTGACACCGGGGAGCTGTTTTTT.

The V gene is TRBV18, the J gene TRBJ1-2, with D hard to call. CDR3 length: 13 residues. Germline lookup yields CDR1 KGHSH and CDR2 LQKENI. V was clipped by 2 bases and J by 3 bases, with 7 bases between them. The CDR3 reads CASSPKRDYGYTF. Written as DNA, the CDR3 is TGTGCCAGCTCACCAAAGAGAGACTATGGCTACACCTTC.

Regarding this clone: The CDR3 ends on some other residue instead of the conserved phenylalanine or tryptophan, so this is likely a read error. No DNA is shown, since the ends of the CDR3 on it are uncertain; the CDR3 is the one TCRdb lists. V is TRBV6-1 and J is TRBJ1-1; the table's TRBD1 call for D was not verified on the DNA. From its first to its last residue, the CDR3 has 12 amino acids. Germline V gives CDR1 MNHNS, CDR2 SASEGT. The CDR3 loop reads CAIHGGDRGPLS.

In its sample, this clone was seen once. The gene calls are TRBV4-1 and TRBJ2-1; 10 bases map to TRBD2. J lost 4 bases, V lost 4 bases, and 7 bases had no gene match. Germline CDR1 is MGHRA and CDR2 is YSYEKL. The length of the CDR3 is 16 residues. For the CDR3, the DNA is TGCGCCAGCAGCCCCACGAGCGGGGGGGTTTACAATGAGCAGTTCTTC. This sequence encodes CASSPTSGGVYNEQFF.

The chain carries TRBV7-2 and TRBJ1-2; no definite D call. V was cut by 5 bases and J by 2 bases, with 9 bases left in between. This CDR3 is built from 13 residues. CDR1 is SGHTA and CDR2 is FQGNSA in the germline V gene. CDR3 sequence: CASSQGLNYGYTF. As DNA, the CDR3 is TGTGCCAGCAGCCAAGGCCTAAACTATGGCTACACCTTC.